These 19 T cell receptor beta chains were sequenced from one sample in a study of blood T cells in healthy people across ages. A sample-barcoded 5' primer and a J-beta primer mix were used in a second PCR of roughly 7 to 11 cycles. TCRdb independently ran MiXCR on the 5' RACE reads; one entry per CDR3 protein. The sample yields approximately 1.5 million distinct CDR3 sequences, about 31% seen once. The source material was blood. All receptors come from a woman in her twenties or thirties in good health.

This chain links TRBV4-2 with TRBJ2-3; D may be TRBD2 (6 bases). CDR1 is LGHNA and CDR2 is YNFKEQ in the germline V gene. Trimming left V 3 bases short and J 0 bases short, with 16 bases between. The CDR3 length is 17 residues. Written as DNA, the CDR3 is TGTGCCAGCAGCCACGAATCCGGGACTCTTAGCACAGATACGCAGTATTTT. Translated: CASSHESGTLSTDTQYF.

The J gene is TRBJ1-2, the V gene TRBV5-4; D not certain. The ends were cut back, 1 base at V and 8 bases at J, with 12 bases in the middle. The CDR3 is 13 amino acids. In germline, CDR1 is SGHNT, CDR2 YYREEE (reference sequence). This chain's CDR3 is CASSLQPPGGYTF. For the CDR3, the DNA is TGTGCCAGCAGCTTGCAACCACCAGGAGGCTACACCTTC.

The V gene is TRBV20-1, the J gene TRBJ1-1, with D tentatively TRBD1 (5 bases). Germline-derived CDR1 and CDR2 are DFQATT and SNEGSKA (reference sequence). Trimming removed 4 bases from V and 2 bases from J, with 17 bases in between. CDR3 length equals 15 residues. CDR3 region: CSATVPQGANTEAFF. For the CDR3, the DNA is TGCAGTGCTACAGTCCCCCAGGGAGCCAACACTGAAGCTTTCTTT.

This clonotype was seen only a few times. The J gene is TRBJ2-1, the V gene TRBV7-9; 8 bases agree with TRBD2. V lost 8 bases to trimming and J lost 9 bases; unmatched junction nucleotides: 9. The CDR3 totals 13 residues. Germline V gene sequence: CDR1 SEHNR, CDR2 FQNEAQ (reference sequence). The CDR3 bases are TGTGCCAGCGCCCCCGGACTAGCTGGTGAGCAGTTCTTC. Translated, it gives CASAPGLAGEQFF. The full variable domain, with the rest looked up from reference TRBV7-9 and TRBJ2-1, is DTGVSQNPRHKITKRGQNVTFRCDPISEHNRLYWYRQTLGQGPEFLTYFQNEAQLEKSRLLSDRFSAERPKGSFSTLEIQRTEQGDSAMYLCASAPGLAGEQFFGPGTRLTVL.

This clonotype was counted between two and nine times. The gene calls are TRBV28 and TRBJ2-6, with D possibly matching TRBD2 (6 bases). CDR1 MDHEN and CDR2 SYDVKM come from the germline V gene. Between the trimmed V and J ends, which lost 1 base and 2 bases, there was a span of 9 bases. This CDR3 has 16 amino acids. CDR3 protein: CASSLSSSAGANVLTF. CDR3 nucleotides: TGTGCCAGCAGTTTATCTTCTAGCGCTGGGGCCAACGTCCTGACTTTC.

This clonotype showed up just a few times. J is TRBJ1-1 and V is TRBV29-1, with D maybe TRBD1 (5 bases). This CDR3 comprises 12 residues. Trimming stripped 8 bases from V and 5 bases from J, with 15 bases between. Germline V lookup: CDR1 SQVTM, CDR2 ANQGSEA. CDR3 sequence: CSIIRQGTEAFF. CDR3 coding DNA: TGCAGCATCATACGCCAGGGAACTGAAGCTTTCTTT.

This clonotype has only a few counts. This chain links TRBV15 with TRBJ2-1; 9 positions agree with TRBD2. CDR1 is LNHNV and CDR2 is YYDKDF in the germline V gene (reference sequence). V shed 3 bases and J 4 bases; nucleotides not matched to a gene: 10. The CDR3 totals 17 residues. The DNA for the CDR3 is TGTGCCACCAGCAGCCGCCGTAGCGGGAGTTCTTACAATGAGCAGTTCTTC. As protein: CATSSRRSGSSYNEQFF.

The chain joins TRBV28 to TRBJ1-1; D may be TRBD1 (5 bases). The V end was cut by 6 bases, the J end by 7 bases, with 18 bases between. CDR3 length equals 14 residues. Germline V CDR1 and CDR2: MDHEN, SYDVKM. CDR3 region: CASSRFGGADEAFF. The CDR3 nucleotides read TGTGCCAGCAGCCGCTTTGGAGGGGCCGATGAAGCTTTCTTT.

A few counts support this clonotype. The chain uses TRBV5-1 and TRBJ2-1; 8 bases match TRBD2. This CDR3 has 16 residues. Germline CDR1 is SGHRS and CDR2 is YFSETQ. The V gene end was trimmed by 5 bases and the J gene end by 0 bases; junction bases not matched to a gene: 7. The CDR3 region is CASSPDGTSSYNEQFF. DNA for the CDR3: TGCGCCAGCAGTCCAGACGGGACTAGCTCCTACAATGAGCAGTTCTTC.

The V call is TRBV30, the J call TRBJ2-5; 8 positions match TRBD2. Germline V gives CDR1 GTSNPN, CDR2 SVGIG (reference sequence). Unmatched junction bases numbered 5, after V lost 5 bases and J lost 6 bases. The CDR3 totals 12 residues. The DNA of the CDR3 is TGTGCCTGGGGCGGACTAGCAAAGACCCAGTACTTC. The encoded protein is CAWGGLAKTQYF.

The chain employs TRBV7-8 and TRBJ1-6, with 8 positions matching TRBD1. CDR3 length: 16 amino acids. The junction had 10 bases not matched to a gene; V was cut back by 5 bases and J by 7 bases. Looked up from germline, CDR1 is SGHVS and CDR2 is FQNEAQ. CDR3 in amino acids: CASSRDRMNPNSPLHF. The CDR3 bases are TGTGCCAGCAGCAGGGACAGGATGAACCCAAATTCACCCCTCCACTTT.

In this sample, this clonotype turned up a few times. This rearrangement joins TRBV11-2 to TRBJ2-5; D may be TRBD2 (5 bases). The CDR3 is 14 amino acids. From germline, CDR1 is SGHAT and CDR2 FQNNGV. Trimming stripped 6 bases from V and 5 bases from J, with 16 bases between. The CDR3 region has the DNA TGTGCCAGCAGTGAACCAGAGGGCGACGAGACCCAGTACTTC. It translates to CASSEPEGDETQYF.

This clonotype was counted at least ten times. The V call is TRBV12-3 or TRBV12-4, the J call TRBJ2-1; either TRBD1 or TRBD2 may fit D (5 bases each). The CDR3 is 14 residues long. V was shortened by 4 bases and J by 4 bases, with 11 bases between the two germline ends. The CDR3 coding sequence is TGTGCCAGCAGTTCCGGGGCGGTGTACAATGAGCAGTTCTTC. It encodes CASSSGAVYNEQFF.

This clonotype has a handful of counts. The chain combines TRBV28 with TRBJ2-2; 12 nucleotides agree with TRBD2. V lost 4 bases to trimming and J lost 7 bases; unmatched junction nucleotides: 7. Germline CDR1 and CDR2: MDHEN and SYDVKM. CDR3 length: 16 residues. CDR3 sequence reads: CASSSELAGGNGELFF. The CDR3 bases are TGTGCCAGCAGTTCTGAACTAGCGGGAGGAAACGGGGAGCTGTTTTTT.

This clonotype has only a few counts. The CDR3 DNA is TGTGCCAGCAGCCAAGATCCCAGCGGACAAGAGACCCAGTACTTC. This translates into CASSQDPSGQETQYF. V is TRBV4-2 and J is TRBJ2-5, with D maybe TRBD2 (5 bases). The CDR3 is 15 amino acids. Trimming cost V 0 bases and J 2 bases, with 10 bases left between them. Germline CDR1 and CDR2: LGHNA and YNFKEQ.

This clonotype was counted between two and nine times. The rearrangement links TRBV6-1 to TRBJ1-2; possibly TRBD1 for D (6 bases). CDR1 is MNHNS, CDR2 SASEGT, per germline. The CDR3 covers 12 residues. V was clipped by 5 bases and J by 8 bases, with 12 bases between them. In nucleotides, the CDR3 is TGTGCCAGCAGTCACAGGGAATCCGGCTACACCTTC. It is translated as CASSHRESGYTF.

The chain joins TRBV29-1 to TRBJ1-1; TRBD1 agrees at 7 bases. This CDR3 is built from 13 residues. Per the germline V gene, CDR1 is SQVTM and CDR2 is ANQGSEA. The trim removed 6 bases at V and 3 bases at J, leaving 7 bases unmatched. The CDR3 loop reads CSVERQGYTEAFF. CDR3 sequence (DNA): TGCAGCGTCGAACGACAGGGCTACACTGAAGCTTTCTTT.

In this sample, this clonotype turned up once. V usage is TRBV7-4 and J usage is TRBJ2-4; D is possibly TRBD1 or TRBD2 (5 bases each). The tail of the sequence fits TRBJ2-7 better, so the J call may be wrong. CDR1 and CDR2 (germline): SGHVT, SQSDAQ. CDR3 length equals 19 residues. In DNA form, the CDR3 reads TGTGCCAGCAGCTCTCTCCCAAATTTTCCCAGAGGGACGGGCTACGAGCAGTACTTC. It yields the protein CASSSLPNFPRGTGYEQYF.

As DNA, the CDR3 is TGTGCCAGCAGCTTAAGAGTCCCATGGGAGCAGTTCTTC. Its translation: CASSLRVPWEQFF. The V gene is TRBV7-9, the J gene TRBJ2-1; D ambiguous. V lost 2 bases, J lost 10 bases, and 12 bases lay in between. Germline-derived CDR1 and CDR2 are SEHNR and FQNEAQ (reference sequence). The CDR3 is 13 amino acids.